Included here is one TCR beta chain sequence, with context. There are a few counts of this clonotype. Its recognized antigen is unknown. No base qualities exist here, and no much larger clone lies one base off it. This sample stems from a study of vaccination and CD4 T cells after COVID-19 (dated by TCRdb to 2021 to 2024). Some background on the complete study: Every convalescent patient had a positive nasal swab PCR test for SARS-CoV-2, with mild disease in nine or ten patients and severe disease in one. The convalescent cohort comprised six males and four females, including two Hispanic individuals, seven Caucasians, two Asians and one multiracial person. Participants got two doses of the Pfizer-BioNTech BNT162b2 vaccine (n=8) or two doses of the Moderna mRNA-1273 vaccine (n=2). Post-COVID blood samples were collected from convalescent patients a median of around 100 days after diagnosis, with a range of roughly 35 to 170 days. Post-vaccine blood samples were obtained a median of roughly 75 days after the second vaccine dose, with a range of about 13 to 241 days. Overlapping spike peptide pools from SARS-CoV-2 and from the common cold coronaviruses HCoV-NL63, HCoV-OC43 and HCoV-229E were used as culture stimuli. In control cultures, a CEFX viral epitope pool was used as positive control, an HIV-1 Nef peptide pool was used as negative control, or no peptide was added. The spike-specific CD4+ TCR repertoire was compared before and after mRNA vaccination in approximately ten COVID-19 convalescent patients and a few infection-naive healthy vaccine recipients. Overall study outcomes, separate from this receptor: In convalescent patients, a median around 86% of post-vaccine SARS-CoV-2-reactive clones were detected only after vaccination, and vaccine-specific priming was suggested by this finding. The number of convalescent patients in the study was relatively small, and the study did not examine early timepoints following natural infection. In convalescent patients, nearly all vaccine-specific clones (304 of 307) were found to be mono-reactive for SARS-CoV-2 spike rather than cross-reactive with common cold coronaviruses. The median number of SARS-CoV-2-reactive clonotypes rose from 20 to 25 after infection to roughly 38 after vaccination, but the change was not significant.

The treatment or condition label, read with the paper, signifies: roughly 10-day PBMC culture with coronavirus spike peptide pools or control peptides (ViraFEST assay). The ViraFEST assay, used in the study, expanded antigen-specific T cells with peptide pools and then identified the expanded clonotypes through TCR sequencing. The positive SARS-CoV-2 PCR tests of the convalescent patients were dated from March to December 2020, before the Alpha, Beta and Delta variants emerged in the United States. Roughly 2 million PBMCs per well were cultured in IMDM with approximately 5.2% human AB serum and approximately 9.8 IU/ml IL-2, plus 10 ug/ml peptide pools. On days 3 and 7, half of the culture medium was replaced with fresh IL-2-containing medium. After around 11 days of culture, CD4+ T cells were isolated by negative selection using the EasySep CD4+ T cell isolation kit. PBMCs were separated from whole blood using Ficoll-Paque Plus gradient centrifugation and then either used fresh or cryopreserved at -140C. Each culture condition was generally run in triplicate wells.

The V and J ends are trimmed by 5 bases and 1 base, leaving 20 bases between them. Via the germline V gene (reference sequence), CDR1 is DFQATT and CDR2 SNEGSKA. CDR3 length: 16 amino acids, cysteine to phenylalanine. Kept here is only the CDR3 DNA, which spans 48 bases and is read in frame from base 1. Preparation of the library involved PCR. DNA from cultured CD4+ T cells was subjected to TCR sequencing with the Oncomine TCR Beta short-read assay at the Johns Hopkins FTIC core. Genomic DNA was extracted from the cultured CD4+ T cells with the QIAamp micro DNA kit. Oncomine TCR Beta libraries made from cultured CD4+ T cells were pooled using unique dual indexes and sequenced on an Illumina iSeq 100. Turning to the authors' computational methods: Non-productive sequences were removed, and CDR3s that did not start with C, did not end with F or W, or were shorter than 7 amino acids were discarded. Antigen-specific clonotypes were identified using the MANAFEST web application through comparison of peptide-stimulated wells with reference and other culture wells. For a clone to be called positive, the clone needed an FDR below 0.05, an odds ratio above 5, and a productive frequency above 0.1% in at least two of three replicate wells. Cross-reactive clonotypes were defined as significantly expanded in both SARS-CoV-2 spike wells and at least one common cold coronavirus spike condition. CDR3 homology was assessed with Levenshtein distances (stringdist) and unrooted phylogenetic trees (ape) in R version 3.6.1. TCRdb trimmed public reads at Q25 via fastp, called clones via MiXCR and kept in-frame beta chains. Every distinct CDR3 protein forms one entry, paired with its most common genes and DNA. These V and J calls originate from TCRdb's pipeline instead of the authors' own analysis. The sample table contains around 16,000 distinct CDR3 sequences; only one count was recorded for roughly 50% of them. About 14% of the sample is in the top ten clones.

The sequenced sample consisted of CD4+ T cells from blood, cultured in vitro. This TCR derives from a human donor who had recovered from COVID-19. The chain couples TRBV20-1 to TRBJ1-2, with an unclear D gene assignment. The CDR3 has the sequence CSAPLLGMGVNYGYTF. The nucleotide sequence is TGCAGTGCTCCATTACTGGGGATGGGAGTTAACTATGGCTACACCTTC.